Following are 25 T cell receptor beta chains from one sample sequenced in a study of cytomegalovirus exposure and HLA in healthy donors. The primer mix had 60 Vbeta and 13 Jbeta primers. The assay was immunoSEQ multiplex PCR, and TCRdb's table has in-frame clones only and misses some. The data contain around 120,000 clones, about four fifths of them singletons. Sequencing was done on a sample of PBMCs. These receptors all come from a male donor in good health and CMV-seropositive.

V gene TRBV11-2 combines with J gene TRBJ2-7; 8 bases agree with TRBD2. The CDR3 extends over 16 amino acids. The germline gives CDR1 SGHAT, CDR2 FQNNGV. After removal of 0 bases from V and 3 bases from J, the junction contained 7 bases not matched to a gene. Written as DNA, the CDR3 is TGTGCCAGCAGCTTAGACGGGCTAGCGGGCCTCTACGAGCAGTACTTC. It is translated as CASSLDGLAGLYEQYF. The full variable domain, completed using reference TRBV11-2 and TRBJ2-7, is EAGVAQSPRYKIIEKRQSVAFWCNPISGHATLYWYQQILGQGPKLLIQFQNNGVVDDSQLPKDRFSAERLKGVDSTLKIQPAKLEDSAVYLCASSLDGLAGLYEQYFGPGTRLTVT.

The chain joins TRBV6-5 to TRBJ1-3; 7 nucleotides align to TRBD1. The germline V gene encodes CDR1 MNHEY and CDR2 SVGAGI. Trimming removed 6 bases from V and 2 bases from J; junction bases left unmatched: 4. The CDR3 consists of 14 residues. The CDR3 DNA sequence: TGTGCCAGCAGGCGACAGGGCCCTGGAAACACCATATATTTT. Translation gives CASRRQGPGNTIYF.

The chain couples TRBV7-8 to TRBJ2-7; 7 bases match TRBD1. J was trimmed by 1 base and V by 7 bases; bases with no gene match: 7. The CDR3 totals 14 residues. Germline CDR1 SGHVS, CDR2 FQNEAQ. The CDR3: CASTRGQVSYEQYF. In DNA form, the CDR3 reads TGTGCCAGCACCAGAGGACAGGTATCCTACGAGCAGTACTTC.

This rearrangement joins TRBV6-4 to TRBJ2-1; 9 nucleotides match TRBD1. This CDR3 has 16 amino acids. Germline CDR1 MRHNA, CDR2 SNTAGT. With 6 bases clipped from V and 0 bases from J, the junction kept 6 bases outside the gene matches. Here the CDR3 DNA reads TGTGCCAGCAGACCCACAGGGGGCGCCTCCTACAATGAGCAGTTCTTC. Protein: CASRPTGGASYNEQFF.

The rearrangement joins TRBV2 to TRBJ2-7; TRBD2 matches at 10 bases. The germline CDR1 and CDR2 sequences are SNHLY and FYNNEI. The J segment lost 2 bases and the V segment lost 5 bases, leaving 6 bases of the junction unmatched. The CDR3 sequence is 15 residues long. The CDR3 sequence: CASSPGLAATYEQYF. CDR3 bases: TGTGCCAGCAGTCCCGGACTAGCGGCTACCTACGAGCAGTACTTC.

This chain uses TRBV15 with TRBJ1-5; no definite D call. V was shortened by 0 bases and J by 0 bases, with 9 bases between the two germline ends. The germline gives CDR1 LNHNV, CDR2 YYDKDF (reference sequence). The CDR3 consists of 16 residues. CDR3 nucleotides: TGTGCCACCAGCAGAGAGGGAGCAGCTAGCAATCAGCCCCAGCATTTT. This translates into CATSREGAASNQPQHF.

The chain recombines TRBV6-1 with TRBJ2-7; 8 positions agree with TRBD1. The germline V gene encodes CDR1 MNHNS and CDR2 SASEGT. With V trimmed by 9 bases and J by 3 bases, 4 bases remained unmatched. This CDR3 region has 12 residues. DNA of the CDR3: TGTGCCAGTGGACAGGGCCTCTACGAGCAGTACTTC. It is translated as CASGQGLYEQYF.

The V and J genes are TRBV29-1 and TRBJ2-7; a possible D gene is TRBD2 (6 bases). Trimming took off 4 bases at V and 3 bases at J, with 13 bases between the two ends. This CDR3 is built from 13 residues. Germline V gene data show CDR1 as SQVTM and CDR2 as ANQGSEA. The CDR3 DNA sequence: TGCAGCGTTGTTGGAGGGGCACTCTACGAGCAGTACTTC. It yields the protein CSVVGGALYEQYF.

V is TRBV10-3 and J is TRBJ2-6; possible D gene TRBD2, 6 bases. Germline assignment: CDR1 ENHRY and CDR2 SYGVKD. Trimming took 6 bases from V and 0 from J, leaving 21 bases between them. CDR3 size: 19 residues. CDR3 sequence (DNA): TGTGCCATCAGCCCAAGGGTGGGAGGTTCGAACTCTGGGGCCAACGTCCTGACTTTC. Its protein product is CAISPRVGGSNSGANVLTF.

This chain uses TRBV13 with TRBJ2-7, with 10 bases aligning to TRBD2. J gave up 3 bases and V 2 bases, and 7 bases lay outside the gene matches. Germline loops: CDR1 PRHDT, CDR2 FYEKMQ (reference sequence). The CDR3 contains 16 residues. CDR3 residues: CASSLKLAGEIYEQYF. CDR3 in DNA: TGTGCCAGCAGCTTAAAGCTAGCGGGGGAAATCTACGAGCAGTACTTC.

V and J are TRBV11-2 and TRBJ2-5, with TRBD2 matching over 7 bases. Near its end, the DNA agrees better with TRBJ2-7, so the J call may be wrong. There are 17 residues in the CDR3. Germline values: CDR1 SGHAT, CDR2 FQNNGV. The CDR3 DNA reads TGTGCCAGCAGCTTAGGGTTAAGACTAGCTAAATCCTACGAGCAGTACTTC. It translates to CASSLGLRLAKSYEQYF.

The chain employs TRBV6-4 and TRBJ2-5; D remains ambiguous. Near its end, the DNA agrees better with TRBJ2-7, so the J call may be wrong. The CDR3 loop spans 9 amino acids. Germline V gene lookup returns CDR1 MRHNA and CDR2 SNTAGT. This CDR3 is CASCGEQYF. The CDR3 DNA sequence: TGTGCCAGCTGTGGCGAGCAGTACTTC.

V usage is TRBV5-1 and J usage is TRBJ1-4; D gene ambiguous. Germline lookup yields CDR1 SGHRS and CDR2 YFSETQ. Trimming took 1 base from V and 10 from J, leaving 17 bases between them. The CDR3 has 15 amino acids. This CDR3 reads CASSLSSFEVGKLFF. In nucleotides, the CDR3 is TGCGCCAGCAGCTTGTCCTCTTTCGAGGTGGGAAAACTGTTTTTT. Variable domain in full (rest from reference TRBV5-1 and TRBJ1-4): KAGVTQTPRYLIKTRGQQVTLSCSPISGHRSVSWYQQTPGQGLQFLFEYFSETQRNKGNFPGRFSGRQFSNSRSEMNVSTLELGDSALYLCASSLSSFEVGKLFFGSGTQLSVL.

The V call is TRBV4-2, the J call TRBJ2-3; TRBD2 matches at 13 bases. The CDR3 covers 16 residues. With V trimmed by 3 bases and J by 2 bases, 2 bases remained unmatched. CDR1 LGHNA and CDR2 YNFKEQ come from the germline V gene. In DNA form, the CDR3 reads TGTGCCAGCAGCCAGGGACTAGCGGGGCACACAGATACGCAGTATTTT. Its translation is CASSQGLAGHTDTQYF.

V and J are TRBV19 and TRBJ2-1; D might be TRBD1 (5 bases). Trimming took 3 bases from V and 0 from J, leaving 12 bases between them. Germline V gene lookup returns CDR1 LNHDA and CDR2 SQIVND (reference sequence). This CDR3 has 16 residues. The CDR3 is CASSMLATGSYNEQFF. Written as DNA, the CDR3 is TGTGCCAGTAGTATGTTAGCCACAGGCTCCTACAATGAGCAGTTCTTC.

CDR3 sequence (DNA): TGTGCCAGCAGCTTAGATAGCGGGAACACAGATACGCAGTATTTT. It yields the protein CASSLDSGNTDTQYF. The rearrangement joins TRBV7-2 to TRBJ2-3; 8 bases are shared with TRBD2. Germline V lookup: CDR1 SGHTA, CDR2 FQGNSA. V was pared by 1 base and J by 2 bases, with 2 bases of the junction left unmatched. This CDR3 is built from 15 residues.

This sequence joins TRBV29-1 and TRBJ1-1; TRBD1 matches at 7 bases. The CDR3 length is 14 residues. V lost 4 bases, J lost 0 bases, and 5 bases stayed unmatched. The V gene's germline CDR1 is SQVTM and CDR2 ANQGSEA. The CDR3 coding sequence is TGCAGCGTTGGAGGGGGCCGCATGAACACTGAAGCTTTCTTT. It codes for CSVGGGRMNTEAFF.

The genes are TRBV19 and TRBJ1-4, with D perhaps TRBD1 (5 bases). V lost 3 bases and J lost 8, with 16 bases in between. CDR1 LNHDA and CDR2 SQIVND come from the germline V gene (reference sequence). The length of the CDR3 is 15 residues. The CDR3 DNA follows: TGTGCCAGTAGTATCGACGGTACGTGGGGCGAAAAACTGTTTTTT. Its translation: CASSIDGTWGEKLFF.

V gene TRBV19 combines with J gene TRBJ1-2; 9 bases fit TRBD1. This CDR3 region has 15 residues. Germline CDR1 reads LNHDA; CDR2 reads SQIVND (reference sequence). Unmatched junction bases numbered 13, after V lost 7 bases and J lost 7 bases. CDR3 DNA sequence: TGTGCCAGTATCCCGAGAGCCGGGACAGGGATTGGCTACACCTTC. Translated: CASIPRAGTGIGYTF.

The rearrangement links TRBV18 to TRBJ2-1; 9 bases fit TRBD2. The CDR3 is 19 residues long. Germline CDR1 and CDR2: KGHSH and LQKENI. Unmatched junction bases numbered 10, after V lost 1 base and J lost 0 bases. The CDR3 loop reads CASSPHRAGGGSSYNEQFF. CDR3 coding DNA: TGTGCCAGCTCACCACACAGGGCGGGAGGGGGTAGCTCCTACAATGAGCAGTTCTTC. Supplemented by reference TRBV18 and TRBJ2-1, the full variable domain reads NAGVMQNPRHLVRRRGQEARLRCSPMKGHSHVYWYRQLPEEGLKFMVYLQKENIIDESGMPKERFSAEFPKEGPSILRIQQVVRGDSAAYFCASSPHRAGGGSSYNEQFFGPGTRLTVL.

This clone has only one observation. The V gene is TRBV7-2, the J gene TRBJ1-2; possible D gene TRBD1, 5 bases. V was clipped by 1 base and J by 4 bases, with 13 bases between them. Germline-derived CDR1 and CDR2 are SGHTA and FQGNSA. The CDR3 is 15 residues long. CDR3 amino acids: CASSLVTDSSYGYTF. The CDR3 DNA follows: TGTGCCAGCAGCTTAGTCACTGACAGTTCCTATGGCTACACCTTC.

V usage is TRBV28 and J usage is TRBJ1-4; possible D gene TRBD1, 6 bases. In germline, CDR1 is MDHEN, CDR2 SYDVKM. The ends were cut back, 5 bases at V and 11 bases at J, with 9 bases in the middle. The CDR3 has 11 amino acids. CDR3 in DNA: TGTGCCAGCAGTATTACAGGGAAACTGTTTTTT. This gives the protein CASSITGKLFF.

V and J are TRBV18 and TRBJ1-1, with TRBD1 matching 9 bases. Germline V gives CDR1 KGHSH, CDR2 LQKENI. The CDR3 runs 15 residues. V trimming: 4 bases; J trimming: 2 bases; junction bases outside the gene matches: 5. In DNA form, the CDR3 reads TGTGCCAGCTCACAACGGACAGGGGAAAACACTGAAGCTTTCTTT. This translates into CASSQRTGENTEAFF.

The chain has TRBV28 and TRBJ2-7; 7 nucleotides align to TRBD2. The germline CDR1 and CDR2 sequences are MDHEN and SYDVKM. The CDR3 totals 18 residues. V shed 3 bases, J shed 3 bases, and the junction held 17 bases outside the gene matches. CDR3 amino acids: CASSFKIGGELADYEQYF. Written as DNA, the CDR3 is TGTGCCAGCAGTTTCAAAATCGGGGGTGAGCTAGCGGACTACGAGCAGTACTTC.

A remark on this clone: The conserved final phenylalanine or tryptophan is absent from the CDR3, which likely points to a read error. The genes are TRBV29-1 and TRBJ2-7; 9 nucleotides match TRBD1. The V gene's germline CDR1 is SQVTM and CDR2 ANQGSEA. Trimming cost V 7 bases and J 7 bases; bases outside gene matches: 8. The CDR3 is 12 amino acids. The CDR3 protein is CSAGTGHGEQYL. CDR3 DNA: TGCAGCGCCGGGACAGGGCATGGAGAGCAGTACCTC.